The 21 T cell receptor beta chains below were found in one sample sequenced in a study of T cells after yellow fever vaccination (dated by TCRdb to about 2019). Libraries were built with 5' RACE. These reads were obtained on an Illumina NovaSeq 6000. Clones were called with MiXCR by TCRdb after fastp trimmed the public reads at Q25, and only in-frame beta chains were retained. Every CDR3 protein is listed once, alongside the most common genes and DNA of its rows. The sample yields roughly 350,000 distinct CDR3 sequences; 4.1% were counted once. In total, the top ten clones hold 20% to 25% of the sample. Sample treatment or condition, as interpreted from the label and publication: live attenuated yellow fever vaccine strain. The sequencing here drew on PBMCs, taken 5 days after the yellow fever booster vaccination. These receptors were collected from a man younger than 35 who received the YFV17D yellow fever vaccine.

The J gene is TRBJ1-6, the V gene TRBV7-3, with TRBD1 identical over 8 bases. This CDR3 is built from 14 residues. Germline CDR1 is SGHTA and CDR2 is FQGTGA. Trimming at V came to 5 bases and at J to 7 bases, leaving 4 bases not matched to a gene. The CDR3 protein is CASSHGQGNSPLHF. For the CDR3, the DNA is TGTGCCAGCAGCCACGGACAGGGCAATTCACCCCTCCACTTT. Drawing the rest from reference TRBV7-3 and TRBJ1-6, the complete variable domain is GAGVSQTPSNKVTEKGKYVELRCDPISGHTALYWYRQSLGQGPEFLIYFQGTGAADDSGLPNDRFFAVRPEGSVSTLKIQRTERGDSAVYLCASSHGQGNSPLHFGNGTRLTVT.

The V call is TRBV30, the J call TRBJ1-6; D remains ambiguous. Germline CDR1 is GTSNPN and CDR2 is SVGIG (reference sequence). The CDR3 covers 13 residues. The germline V and J ends were trimmed by 3 bases and 4 bases, with 7 bases remaining between them. The CDR3 sequence is CAWRDGYNSPLHF. In DNA, the CDR3 is TGTGCCTGGAGGGACGGGTATAATTCACCCCTCCACTTT.

This clonotype was observed a handful of times. The CDR3 region has the DNA TGTGCCAGCAGCTTTTCGACAGGGGGCAATGAGCAGTTCTTC. Its translation is CASSFSTGGNEQFF. The chain carries TRBV7-9 and TRBJ2-1; TRBD1 agrees at 9 bases. The CDR3 runs 14 residues. Per germline, CDR1 SEHNR and CDR2 FQNEAQ (reference sequence). Germline trimming cut 3 bases from V and 6 bases from J; bases unmatched to any gene: 3. The full variable domain, completed using reference TRBV7-9 and TRBJ2-1, is DTGVSQNPRHKITKRGQNVTFRCDPISEHNRLYWYRQTLGQGPEFLTYFQNEAQLEKSRLLSDRFSAERPKGSFSTLEIQRTEQGDSAMYLCASSFSTGGNEQFFGPGTRLTVL.

The V call is TRBV28, the J call TRBJ2-1; 8 bases agree with TRBD1. CDR1 is MDHEN, CDR2 SYDVKM, per germline. The CDR3 length is 14 residues. V gave up 5 bases and J gave up 7 bases; unmatched junction bases: 7. DNA for the CDR3: TGTGCCAGCAGTCGGGACAGGAGGCGGAATGAGCAGTTCTTC. It specifies CASSRDRRRNEQFF.

This clonotype occurred many times. The V and J genes are TRBV7-9 and TRBJ1-1; no clear D gene. Between the trimmed V and J ends, which lost 5 bases and 0 bases, there was a span of 10 bases. From germline, CDR1 is SEHNR and CDR2 FQNEAQ (reference sequence). The CDR3 totals 14 residues. CDR3 loop: CASSPGGVNTEAFF. The CDR3 DNA reads as TGTGCCAGCAGCCCCGGCGGGGTGAACACTGAAGCTTTCTTT.

This clonotype was seen at least ten times. This chain links TRBV6-5 with TRBJ1-6; tentative D call: TRBD1 (5 bases). The CDR3 sequence is 15 residues long. CDR1 MNHEY and CDR2 SVGAGI come from the germline V gene. The V end was cut by 0 bases, the J end by 8 bases, with 11 bases between. The CDR3 loop reads CASSYSWDGDSPLHF. The CDR3 region has the DNA TGTGCCAGCAGTTACTCGTGGGACGGTGATTCACCCCTCCACTTT.

This clonotype came up many times. For the CDR3, the DNA is TGTGCCAGCAGTGAATCCGCGGGGGGGTCCTACAATGAGCAGTTCTTC. Translating it yields CASSESAGGSYNEQFF. The chain has TRBV6-1 and TRBJ2-1; 9 bases are shared with TRBD2. The germline CDR1 and CDR2 sequences are MNHNS and SASEGT. This CDR3 has 16 amino acids. J was trimmed by 1 base and V by 2 bases; bases with no gene match: 3.

This clonotype was found many times. The J gene is TRBJ1-1, the V gene TRBV3-1; a possible D gene is TRBD1 (5 bases). The germline V gene has CDR1 LGHDT and CDR2 YNNKEL (reference sequence). The CDR3 contains 15 residues. Trimming took off 4 bases at V and 4 bases at J, with 16 bases between the two ends. CDR3: CASSPREAQGTEAFF. In DNA form, the CDR3 reads TGTGCCAGCAGCCCACGAGAGGCCCAGGGCACTGAAGCTTTCTTT.

This clonotype was seen a few times. The chain joins TRBV7-9 to TRBJ2-2, with D possibly TRBD1 on 6 matching bases. Germline values: CDR1 SEHNR, CDR2 FQNEAQ (reference sequence). This CDR3 is built from 19 residues. V lost 2 bases, J lost 5 bases, and 24 bases lay in between. In DNA form, the CDR3 reads TGTGCCAGCAGCTTAACCAGTCGAACAGGGCAGTCGAGAACCGGGGAGCTGTTTTTT. The encoded protein is CASSLTSRTGQSRTGELFF.

The chain joins TRBV12-3 or TRBV12-4 to TRBJ2-3, with unresolved D. Trimming removed 7 bases at V and 7 bases at J, with 24 bases between. The CDR3 sequence is 16 residues long. CDR3 amino acids: CASIIDEGWIENTQYF. The CDR3 DNA reads TGTGCCAGCATTATTGATGAAGGTTGGATTGAAAATACGCAGTATTTT.

This clonotype was found a few times. The chain links TRBV29-1 to TRBJ2-7, with D uncertain. Trimming removed 1 base from V and 2 bases from J, with 12 bases in between. CDR3 length equals 14 residues. The V gene's germline CDR1 is SQVTM and CDR2 ANQGSEA. The CDR3 loop reads CSVEGVTDTYEQYF. CDR3 coding DNA: TGCAGCGTTGAAGGGGTAACGGATACCTACGAGCAGTACTTC.

The genes are TRBV4-1 and TRBJ1-5; perhaps TRBD1 as D (6 bases). CDR3 length: 15 residues. V was cut by 0 bases and J by 6 bases, with 12 bases left in between. Germline V gene sequence: CDR1 MGHRA, CDR2 YSYEKL. The CDR3 region is CASSQDRGLGQPQHF. The CDR3, as DNA: TGCGCCAGCAGCCAAGACAGGGGATTGGGTCAGCCCCAGCATTTT.

The chain combines TRBV5-5 with TRBJ2-3; D unclear. Per the germline V gene, CDR1 is SGHKS and CDR2 is YYEKEE (reference sequence). This CDR3 has 15 amino acids. V shed 0 bases and J shed 2 bases, with 10 bases lying between them. In DNA form, the CDR3 reads TGTGCCAGCAGCTTGGCCCCCCTTTCCACAGATACGCAGTATTTT. Encoded protein: CASSLAPLSTDTQYF. Using reference TRBV5-5 and TRBJ2-3 for the parts outside the CDR3, the full variable domain is DAGVTQSPTHLIKTRGQQVTLRCSPISGHKSVSWYQQVLGQGPQFIFQYYEKEERGRGNFPDRFSARQFPNYSSELNVNALLLGDSALYLCASSLAPLSTDTQYFGPGTRLTVL.

This clonotype was seen many times. The chain combines TRBV25-1 with TRBJ2-1, with no clear D. Germline CDR1 MGHDK, CDR2 SYGVNS. With 3 bases removed from V and 7 bases from J, the gap between germline ends came to 10 bases. The CDR3 sequence is 13 residues long. CDR3 residues: CASSDGWANEQFF. In DNA form, the CDR3 reads TGTGCCAGCAGTGATGGGTGGGCGAATGAGCAGTTCTTC.

This clonotype was counted at least ten times. The genes are TRBV7-3 and TRBJ2-5; maybe TRBD2 (5 bases). Germline CDR1 is SGHTA and CDR2 is FQGTGA. V lost 2 bases to trimming and J lost 5 bases, with 9 bases between them. The CDR3 is made up of 13 amino acids. The CDR3 region has the DNA TGTGCCAGCAGCTTATACTTAGCGGAGACCCAGTACTTC. This translates into CASSLYLAETQYF. Drawing the rest from reference TRBV7-3 and TRBJ2-5, the complete variable domain is GAGVSQTPSNKVTEKGKYVELRCDPISGHTALYWYRQSLGQGPEFLIYFQGTGAADDSGLPNDRFFAVRPEGSVSTLKIQRTERGDSAVYLCASSLYLAETQYFGPGTRLLVL.

This clonotype was detected ten times or more. The CDR3 region has the DNA TGTGCCAGCAGCGTTCAGGATCGGGACACTGAAGCTTTCTTT. Protein: CASSVQDRDTEAFF. This rearrangement joins TRBV11-1 to TRBJ1-1; no clear D. This CDR3 has 14 residues. CDR1 and CDR2 from the germline V gene are SGHAT and FQDESV (reference sequence). The germline V and J ends were trimmed by 5 bases and 3 bases, with 13 bases remaining between them.

The CDR3 here is CATDEGRFPVESPLHF. DNA for the CDR3: TGTGCCACCGACGAGGGTCGTTTTCCGGTCGAGTCACCCCTCCACTTT. The V call is TRBV7-6, the J call TRBJ1-6; D gene unclear. V lost 10 bases, J lost 10 bases, and 26 bases lay in between. Germline V CDR1 and CDR2: SGHVS, FNYEAQ. The CDR3 loop spans 16 amino acids.

This chain uses TRBV25-1 with TRBJ1-4; D is undetermined. This CDR3 comprises 15 residues. CDR1 and CDR2 (germline): MGHDK, SYGVNS. V was trimmed by 4 bases and J by 4 bases, leaving 13 bases between them. DNA of the CDR3: TGTGCCAGCAGTGTAAGACCTTTGGGTAATGAAAAACTGTTTTTT. It codes for CASSVRPLGNEKLFF.

The chain recombines TRBV7-2 with TRBJ2-3; the match to TRBD2 covers 8 bases. Germline V gene lookup returns CDR1 SGHTA and CDR2 FQGNSA. The CDR3 runs to 14 residues. V shed 5 bases, J shed 6 bases, and the junction held 7 bases outside the gene matches. In DNA form, the CDR3 reads TGTGCCAGCAGCCCGGGACTAGTTTCGGATACGCAGTATTTT. Translating gives CASSPGLVSDTQYF. The full variable domain, rest sourced from reference TRBV7-2 and TRBJ2-3, is GAGVSQSPSNKVTEKGKDVELRCDPISGHTALYWYRQSLGQGLEFLIYFQGNSAPDKSGLPSDRFSAERTGGSVSTLTIQRTQQEDSAVYLCASSPGLVSDTQYFGPGTRLTVL.

The chain carries TRBV20-1 and TRBJ1-2; D uncertain. The CDR3 length is 11 residues. Trimming left V 7 bases short and J 2 bases short, with 8 bases between. The germline V gene encodes CDR1 DFQATT and CDR2 SNEGSKA (reference sequence). In nucleotides, the CDR3 is TGCAGTGACCGGATGAACTATGGCTACACCTTC. It yields the protein CSDRMNYGYTF.

This clonotype was counted at least ten times. The chain is built from TRBV6-5 and TRBJ2-2; D might be TRBD1 (5 bases). The CDR3 spans 18 residues. Germline assignment: CDR1 MNHEY and CDR2 SVGAGI. The V end was cut by 0 bases, the J end by 4 bases, with 18 bases between. CDR3 region: CASSYSAWQGGGTGELFF. The CDR3 coding sequence is TGTGCCAGCAGTTACTCCGCCTGGCAGGGCGGTGGCACCGGGGAGCTGTTTTTT.